Presented here are 9 T cell receptor beta chains from one specimen sequenced in a study of OX40 agonist ivuxolimab in advanced cancers. Profiled with immunoSEQ multiplex PCR; TCRdb holds only in-frame clones, not every one. The table lists fewer than 90,000 clones, 90% to 95% of them singletons. This specimen consisted of CD4+ or CD8+ T cells sorted from blood, obtained in a trial of the OX40 agonist ivuxolimab. All receptors derive from an adult with an advanced solid tumor such as melanoma, head and neck, liver or kidney cancer.

The chain combines TRBV10-1 with TRBJ2-7; 10 bases line up with TRBD2. With 6 bases clipped from V and 6 bases from J, the junction kept 5 bases outside the gene matches. The CDR3 has 13 amino acids. Germline assignment: CDR1 WNHNN and CDR2 SYGVQD (reference sequence). CDR3 nucleotide sequence: TGCGCCAGCAGCTCTAGCGGGAGCTCCGAGCAGTACTTC. Amino acids: CASSSSGSSEQYF.

V and J are TRBV11-2 and TRBJ2-5; D gene uncertain. The CDR3 is 14 amino acids. Trimming cost V 1 base and J 5 bases, with 11 bases left between them. Germline CDR1 reads SGHAT; CDR2 reads FQNNGV. The CDR3 DNA reads as TGTGCCAGCAGCTTAGGGGCCGGCCCGGAGACCCAGTACTTC. Residues: CASSLGAGPETQYF.

Regarding this clone: One junction end disagrees with the germline gene, perhaps due to a read error. The rearrangement links TRBV15 to TRBJ1-5, with D uncertain. Per germline, CDR1 LNHNV and CDR2 YYDKDF (reference sequence). The CDR3 covers 16 residues. DNA for the CDR3: TGTGCCACCAGCAGAGCGGCAGGCAATAGCAATCAGTCCCAGCATTTT. Translated, it gives CATSRAAGNSNQSQHF.

The chain recombines TRBV28 with TRBJ1-5, with TRBD1 matching over 8 bases. After removal of 6 bases from V and 5 bases from J, the junction contained 3 bases not matched to a gene. This CDR3 has 13 amino acids. In germline, CDR1 is MDHEN, CDR2 SYDVKM. CDR3: CASSTGGHQPQHF. In DNA, the CDR3 is TGTGCCAGCAGCACAGGGGGGCATCAGCCCCAGCATTTT.

The chain couples TRBV5-1 to TRBJ2-7; D is possibly TRBD1 (6 bases). The germline gives CDR1 SGHRS, CDR2 YFSETQ. Trimming removed 3 bases at V and 3 bases at J, with 13 bases between. The CDR3 is 14 residues long. The CDR3 loop reads CASSSGQLVYEQYF. In DNA, the CDR3 is TGCGCCAGCAGCTCCGGACAGCTGGTCTACGAGCAGTACTTC.

The J gene is TRBJ1-2, the V gene TRBV7-3; TRBD1 matches at 7 bases. Germline trimming cut 5 bases from V and 6 bases from J; bases unmatched to any gene: 12. This CDR3 is built from 15 residues. Germline V CDR1 and CDR2: SGHTA, FQGTGA. The CDR3 bases are TGTGCCAGCAGCGCATACGTAGGGGGCGCTGATGGCTACACCTTC. Translated: CASSAYVGGADGYTF.

The chain combines TRBV5-6 with TRBJ2-1; the D gene is possibly TRBD2 (6 bases). The V gene lost 4 bases and the J gene lost 8 bases, with 19 bases spanning the gap. Germline-derived CDR1 and CDR2 are SGHDT and YYEEEE. The CDR3 is 15 residues long. CDR3: CASSLLGGRSYEQFF. As DNA, the CDR3 is TGTGCCAGCAGCCTCCTGGGGGGAAGAAGCTATGAGCAGTTCTTC.

The chain carries TRBV6-1 and TRBJ2-7, with 9 bases aligning to TRBD1. Germline V gives CDR1 MNHNS, CDR2 SASEGT. The CDR3 totals 20 residues. V gave up 2 bases and J gave up 4 bases; unmatched junction bases: 21. The CDR3 region is CASSEWEGDRAILLNYEQYF. In DNA form, the CDR3 reads TGTGCCAGCAGTGAATGGGAAGGGGACAGGGCGATTCTACTAAATTACGAGCAGTACTTC.

This clone has a single count. The V call is TRBV18, the J call TRBJ2-5; D is tentatively TRBD1 or TRBD2 (5 bases each). The germline V gene has CDR1 KGHSH and CDR2 LQKENI. Trimming shortened V by 6 bases and J by 5 bases, and 16 bases separated the two germline ends. The CDR3 sequence is 14 residues long. CDR3: CASSRSQGGETQYF. CDR3 nucleotide sequence: TGTGCCAGCTCCCGAAGTCAGGGCGGGGAGACCCAGTACTTC.